These T cell receptor beta chains were read from a single sample in a study of blood T cell repertoires in COVID-19. The protocol was immunoSEQ multiplex PCR, while the TCRdb copy is restricted to in-frame clones and leaves out a portion. This table has fewer than 120,000 clones, 88% appearing once. Sample: peripheral blood. Every receptor here comes from a woman between 45 and 60 years old with acute or convalescent COVID-19. The CDR3 runs from the conserved cysteine through the conserved F or W. D genes are given only for firm matches. Only some rows state a clone size, as once, few, many or a class for expanded clones.

clone_size | d_call | j_call | cdr3_length | v_call | cdr3_aa | cdr3_nt
. | . | TRBJ2-7 | 16 | TRBV5-1 | CASSLGHRDLSYEQYF | TGCGCCAGCAGCTTGGGCCACCGGGACTTGTCCTACGAGCAGTACTTC
. | TRBD2 | TRBJ2-1 | 12 | TRBV19 | CASSISGREQFF | TGTGCCAGTAGTATTAGCGGGAGAGAGCAGTTCTTC
few | . | TRBJ1-4 | 19 | TRBV27 | CASSLFPPRTGATNEKLFF | TGTGCCAGCAGTTTATTTCCACCGCGAACGGGGGCAACTAATGAAAAACTGTTTTTT
. | . | TRBJ2-2 | 17 | TRBV24-1 | CATSDSDRPSGAGELFF | TGTGCCACCAGTGATTCCGACAGGCCCTCCGGGGCCGGGGAGCTGTTTTTT
. | . | TRBJ1-5 | 12 | TRBV19 | CASHSGRQPQHF | TGTGCCAGCCACAGTGGTCGTCAGCCCCAGCATTTT
. | . | TRBJ1-1 | 17 | TRBV28 | CASSLVSGNAVNTEAFF | TGTGCCAGCAGTTTGGTATCAGGAAATGCAGTGAACACTGAAGCTTTCTTT
. | . | TRBJ2-7 | 18 | TRBV6-1 | CASSDYGNAGLEAYEQYF | TGTGCCAGCAGTGATTACGGGAACGCCGGGCTTGAGGCCTACGAGCAGTACTTC
. | . | TRBJ2-1 | 11 | TRBV7-6 | CASSSVGEQFF | TGTGCCAGCAGCTCCGTCGGTGAGCAGTTCTTC
. | . | TRBJ2-5 | 17 | TRBV3-1/TRBV3-2 | CASSQEEAGRFQETQYF | TGTGCCAGCAGCCAAGAGGAGGCGGGACGATTCCAAGAGACCCAGTACTTC
few | TRBD1 | TRBJ1-5 | 16 | TRBV6-4 | CASSDGRDRDWQPQHF | TGTGCCAGCAGTGACGGTCGGGACAGGGACTGGCAGCCCCAGCATTTT
. | TRBD1 | TRBJ1-6 | 15 | TRBV6-5 | CASRMDRGQNSPLHF | TGTGCCAGCAGGATGGACAGGGGCCAGAATTCACCCCTCCACTTT
few | . | TRBJ1-2 | 13 | TRBV29-1 | CSVHTGSNYGYTF | TGCAGCGTACACACCGGGTCTAACTATGGCTACACCTTC
. | TRBD2 | TRBJ2-2 | 16 | TRBV11-2 | CASSPTSGRATGELFF | TGTGCCAGCAGCCCGACTAGCGGGAGGGCCACCGGGGAGCTGTTTTTT
. | TRBD2 | TRBJ2-1 | 17 | TRBV3-1/TRBV3-2 | CASSQESLAGVINEQFF | TGTGCCAGCAGCCAAGAATCCCTAGCGGGAGTGATCAATGAGCAGTTCTTC
few | . | TRBJ2-7 | 14 | TRBV6-6 | CASSSNDRRNEQYF | TGTGCCAGCAGTTCAAACGACAGGAGGAACGAGCAGTACTTC
. | TRBD2 | TRBJ2-7 | 14 | TRBV2 | CASRTTSGTYEQYF | TGTGCCAGCAGGACGACTAGCGGGACCTACGAGCAGTACTTC
. | . | TRBJ2-3 | 14 | TRBV28 | CASSWDTFTDTQYF | TGTGCCAGCAGTTGGGACACCTTCACAGATACGCAGTATTTT
. | TRBD1 | TRBJ1-1 | 12 | TRBV29-1 | CSVGQGLTEAFF | TGCAGCGTTGGACAGGGCCTCACTGAAGCTTTCTTT
. | TRBD2 | TRBJ2-7 | 16 | TRBV18 | CASSRSQAGRFDEQYF | TGTGCCAGCTCCCGCTCTCAAGCGGGACGTTTCGACGAGCAGTACTTC
. | TRBD1 | TRBJ1-5 | 14 | TRBV28 | CASSRDSSNQPQHF | TGTGCCAGCAGCAGGGACAGTAGCAATCAGCCCCAGCATTTT
. | TRBD2 | TRBJ2-7 | 18 | TRBV3-1/TRBV3-2 | CASSQLAGGGMPVGEQYF | TGTGCCAGCAGCCAGCTAGCGGGAGGAGGAATGCCGGTGGGTGAGCAGTACTTC
. | TRBD1 | TRBJ1-1 | 15 | TRBV7-8 | CASSKGQGMNTEAFF | TGTGCCAGCAGCAAGGGACAGGGGATGAACACTGAAGCTTTCTTT
. | TRBD1 | TRBJ1-5 | 13 | TRBV24-1 | CAIGDRDNQPQHF | TGTGCCATCGGGGACAGGGACAATCAGCCCCAGCATTTT
. | TRBD1 | TRBJ1-1 | 15 | TRBV4-2 | CASSPTRGLGAEAFF | TGTGCCAGCAGCCCAACCAGGGGGCTGGGAGCTGAAGCTTTCTTT
. | . | TRBJ1-1 | 15 | TRBV21-1 | CASSLSRDRNTEAFF | TGTGCCAGCAGCCTCTCAAGAGACAGGAACACTGAAGCTTTCTTT
. | . | TRBJ1-5 | 14 | TRBV6-5 | CASKGTQGDQPQHF | TGTGCCAGCAAAGGTACACAGGGCGATCAGCCCCAGCATTTT
. | TRBD2 | TRBJ2-5 | 16 | TRBV7-2 | CASSLRSGRAQETQYF | TGTGCCAGCAGCTTAAGAAGCGGGAGGGCCCAAGAGACCCAGTACTTC
. | TRBD2 | TRBJ2-3 | 19 | TRBV7-9 | CASSPLEAEREGHTDTQYF | TGTGCCAGCAGCCCCCTAGAAGCGGAGCGGGAGGGCCATACAGATACGCAGTATTTT
. | TRBD1 | TRBJ2-3 | 12 | TRBV30 | CAWRPTGGTQYF | TGTGCCTGGAGGCCGACAGGGGGTACGCAGTATTTT
. | . | TRBJ1-5 | 14 | TRBV21-1 | CASPGGGSNQPQHF | TGTGCCAGCCCAGGAGGCGGAAGCAATCAGCCCCAGCATTTT
. | TRBD1 | TRBJ1-4 | 14 | TRBV5-1 | CASSVGQGSEKLFF | TGCGCCAGCAGCGTGGGACAGGGGAGTGAAAAACTGTTTTTT
. | TRBD2 | TRBJ2-3 | 16 | TRBV10-3 | CAISDLGTSKTDTQYF | TGTGCCATCAGTGACCTTGGGACTAGCAAAACAGATACGCAGTATTTT
. | . | TRBJ1-4 | 15 | TRBV2 | CASSALGLTNEKLFF | TGTGCCAGCAGTGCCCTGGGACTAACTAATGAAAAACTGTTTTTT
few | TRBD2 | TRBJ2-1 | 14 | TRBV19 | CASSVPTSWGEQFF | TGTGCCAGTAGTGTCCCGACTAGCTGGGGTGAGCAGTTCTTC
. | . | TRBJ1-2 | 13 | TRBV18 | CASSPTTEYGYTF | TGTGCCAGCTCACCTACGACAGAGTATGGCTACACCTTC
. | . | TRBJ1-1 | 13 | TRBV2 | CASSFSGGTEAFF | TGTGCCAGCAGTTTCAGCGGGGGGACTGAAGCTTTCTTT
. | . | TRBJ2-6 | 16 | TRBV7-9 | CASSRDSHSGANVLTF | TGTGCCAGCAGCCGAGACAGTCACTCTGGGGCCAACGTCCTGACTTTC
. | TRBD1 | TRBJ2-6 | 17 | TRBV7-2 | CASSHRGFSSGANVLTF | TGTGCCAGCAGCCACAGGGGGTTTAGCTCTGGGGCCAACGTCCTGACTTTC
. | . | TRBJ2-3 | 15 | TRBV2 | CASSESGPGVDTQYF | TGTGCCAGCAGTGAGTCAGGGCCGGGGGTAGATACGCAGTATTTT
few | . | TRBJ1-2 | 13 | TRBV4-1 | CASSQDPGQLYTF | TGCGCCAGCAGCCAAGACCCCGGACAGCTCTACACCTTC
. | . | TRBJ2-7 | 12 | TRBV5-4 | CASSSATNEQYF | TGTGCCAGCAGCTCCGCCACTAACGAGCAGTACTTC
. | TRBD1 | TRBJ1-6 | 16 | TRBV5-1 | CASSLTGTAHDSPLHF | TGCGCCAGCAGCCTTACCGGGACAGCGCATGATTCACCCCTCCACTTT
. | TRBD1 | TRBJ1-5 | 15 | TRBV4-2 | CASTAAGGSGQPQHF | TGTGCCAGCACCGCGGCAGGGGGAAGTGGTCAGCCCCAGCATTTT
. | . | TRBJ1-4 | 15 | TRBV6-5 | CASSRTGTKNEKLFF | TGTGCCAGCAGTCGAACCGGGACAAAAAATGAAAAACTGTTTTTT
. | TRBD2 | TRBJ2-7 | 14 | TRBV10-1 | CASSRTSGSYEQYF | TGCGCCAGCAGCAGGACTAGCGGGAGTTACGAGCAGTACTTC
. | TRBD1 | TRBJ1-1 | 14 | TRBV15 | CATSGQGMNTEAFF | TGTGCCACCAGCGGACAGGGGATGAACACTGAAGCTTTCTTT
. | . | TRBJ1-2 | 13 | TRBV5-6 | CASSLSQTPGYTF | TGTGCCAGCAGCTTGTCACAGACCCCTGGCTACACCTTC
. | . | TRBJ1-4 | 14 | TRBV5-1 | CASSKTEHSEKLFF | TGCGCCAGCAGCAAAACAGAGCATAGTGAAAAACTGTTTTTT
. | . | TRBJ2-1 | 14 | TRBV7-9 | CASSLAGTKNEQFF | TGTGCCAGCAGCTTAGCGGGGACAAAAAATGAGCAGTTCTTC
. | TRBD2 | TRBJ2-7 | 21 | TRBV3-1/TRBV3-2 | CASSQGRAPPQASGRRYEQYF | TGTGCCAGCAGCCAAGGGAGGGCCCCGCCCCAGGCTAGCGGACGCCGTTACGAGCAGTACTTC
. | TRBD1 | TRBJ2-5 | 13 | TRBV29-1 | CSADRQGQETQYF | TGCAGCGCCGACAGACAGGGCCAAGAGACCCAGTACTTC
. | TRBD1 | TRBJ2-1 | 13 | TRBV7-7 | CASSIDRANEQFF | TGTGCCAGCAGCATCGACAGGGCCAATGAGCAGTTCTTC
few | . | TRBJ1-1 | 15 | TRBV5-1 | CASSGKQGPVTEAFF | TGCGCCAGCAGCGGAAAACAGGGACCGGTCACTGAAGCTTTCTTT
. | . | TRBJ2-2 | 15 | TRBV5-4 | CASSATSKRAGELFF | TGTGCCAGCAGCGCAACAAGTAAGAGGGCCGGGGAGCTGTTTTTT
once | TRBD1 | TRBJ1-5 | 12 | TRBV29-1 | CSVSTGGQPQHF | TGCAGCGTTTCGACAGGGGGACAGCCCCAGCATTTT